A selection of T cell receptor beta chains follows, all from one sample in a study of regulatory T cells in long-lasting Graves disease. MiXCR, run by TCRdb on the multiplex PCR reads, gives a single entry per CDR3 protein. The sample carries some 340,000 distinct CDR3 sequences, about 11% recorded once. The sample was also linked to a second study, of T cells in Graves' hyperthyroidism and ophthalmopathy.

Sequences were derived from peripheral blood mononuclear cells (PBMCs), sampled at new diagnosis, from a patient treated with antithyroid drugs. The receptors here all came from a young woman with Graves disease. Both conserved end residues are part of each CDR3. D genes are given only for firm matches. The size field is filled for only some rows; it gives once, few, many or a size class.

J gene	clone size	V gene	D gene	CDR3 DNA	CDR3 protein
TRBJ1-5	few	TRBV19	NA	TGTGCCAGTAGTATGTGGCGCAATCAGCCCCAGCATTTT	CASSMWRNQPQHF
TRBJ1-5	many	TRBV6-1	NA	TGTGCCAGCAGTAATGGAGTCGAGAGTCAGCCCCAGCATTTT	CASSNGVESQPQHF
TRBJ2-1	many	TRBV7-9	NA	TGTGCCAGCAGCTTAGCCCTCCACGGGCTCTACAATGAGCAGTTCTTC	CASSLALHGLYNEQFF
TRBJ2-5	many	TRBV10-3	TRBD2	TGTGCCATCAGTGAAAGGGAAGAACTAGCGGGAGAGACCCAGTACTTC	CAISEREELAGETQYF
TRBJ2-1	NA	TRBV4-1	TRBD1	TGCGCCAGCAGCCAACCGGAAGCCGGACAGGGTCCTGACAATGAGCAGTTCTTC	CASSQPEAGQGPDNEQFF
TRBJ1-1	many	TRBV15	NA	TGTGCCACCAGCTTTTCGGGAATGGTAGCTTTCTTT	CATSFSGMVAFF
TRBJ1-4	few	TRBV6-1	NA	TGTGCCATACGGCCGTTTTCTAATGAAAAACTGTTTTTT	CAIRPFSNEKLFF
TRBJ2-1	few	TRBV6-2/TRBV6-3	NA	TGTGCCAGCAGCGCCCGGTTCAATGAGCAGTTCTTC	CASSARFNEQFF
TRBJ1-1	many	TRBV6-5	NA	TGTGCCAGCAGTTTGTTGGCATCAAGTGAAGCTTTCTTT	CASSLLASSEAFF
TRBJ2-5	few	TRBV9	NA	TGTGCCAGCAGCCCAGAAGGCGGTCTCCAAGAGACCCAGTACTTC	CASSPEGGLQETQYF
TRBJ2-3	many	TRBV12-3/TRBV12-4	TRBD1	TGTGCCAGCAGTTTTCCAGGGGGAGACTTTCGAGATCTCACAGATACGCAGTATTTT	CASSFPGGDFRDLTDTQYF
TRBJ2-7	few	TRBV18	TRBD1	TGTGCCAGCTCAATCCAAACAGGGGGGCCCTCCTACGAGCAGTACTTC	CASSIQTGGPSYEQYF
TRBJ1-4	once	TRBV4-1	TRBD1	TGCGCCAGCAGCCTTACAGGGGAGGGAGAAAAACTGTTTTTT	CASSLTGEGEKLFF
TRBJ2-2	many	TRBV6-2/TRBV6-3	NA	TGTGCCAGCTCAGAGGTTGCGAACACCGGGGAGCTGTTTTTT	CASSEVANTGELFF
TRBJ2-7	many	TRBV20-1	TRBD2	TGCAGTTCTCTCCCCTCGCGGGAGGCGCACTACGAGCAGTACTTC	CSSLPSREAHYEQYF
TRBJ2-7	many	TRBV5-4	NA	TGTGCCAGCAGTCGGGACGCCTACGAGCAGTACTTC	CASSRDAYEQYF
TRBJ2-7	many	TRBV27	TRBD1	TGTGCCAGCAGCCCAACAGGGGGAAGTGGCGGGATCATCTACGAGCAGTACTTC	CASSPTGGSGGIIYEQYF
TRBJ1-1	NA	TRBV7-2	TRBD1	TGTGCCAGCAGTGGCGACAGGGGGGTGAACACTGAAGCTTTCTTT	CASSGDRGVNTEAFF
TRBJ2-1	many	TRBV28	TRBD2	TGTGCCAGCAGTTTACCGGGACTAATGCAGTTCTTC	CASSLPGLMQFF
TRBJ2-3	many	TRBV2	NA	TGTGCCAGCGGGGAGACAGTCACAGATACGCAGTATTTT	CASGETVTDTQYF
TRBJ1-5	many	TRBV30	NA	TGTGCCTGGAGCACGGGGCTAAGAAAAAATCAGCCCCAGCATTTT	CAWSTGLRKNQPQHF
TRBJ2-3	few	TRBV29-1	NA	TGCAGCGTTGGCGGCTACGCCACAGATACGCAGTATTTT	CSVGGYATDTQYF
TRBJ1-1	many	TRBV7-6	NA	TGTGCCAGCAGCTTAGCGACGGCTCTAACCCTACTAAACACTGAAGCTTTCTTT	CASSLATALTLLNTEAFF
TRBJ1-3	few	TRBV20-1	NA	TGCAGTGCTAGATTCTCGAACTCTGGAAACACCATATATTTT	CSARFSNSGNTIYF
TRBJ1-5	many	TRBV5-4	NA	TGTGCCAGCAGCTTGGACTTGGGGAGCACTCAGCCCCAGCATTTT	CASSLDLGSTQPQHF
TRBJ1-2	few	TRBV9	NA	TGTGCCAGCAGCGTGGCCCTCGACTATGGCTACACCTTC	CASSVALDYGYTF
TRBJ1-5	NA	TRBV19	NA	TGTGCCAGTAGTATGGACTTAGGGAGGTTAAGGGTCTATAGCAATCAGCCCCAGCATTTT	CASSMDLGRLRVYSNQPQHF
TRBJ2-1	many	TRBV5-5	NA	TGTGCCAGCAGCTTGGATGGGGCGAGGAGGGTGGATGAGCAGTTCTTC	CASSLDGARRVDEQFF
TRBJ1-2	many	TRBV7-9	NA	TGTGCCAGCAGCCTAGCCATGAGAGCTAACTATGGCTACACCTTC	CASSLAMRANYGYTF
TRBJ2-1	many	TRBV3-1	NA	TGTGCCAGCAGCCAAGCTAGCCCTGAGCAGTTCTTC	CASSQASPEQFF
TRBJ1-5	NA	TRBV20-1	NA	TGCAGTGCTGTAGTGGGGTCTGGCAATCAGCCCCAGCATTTT	CSAVVGSGNQPQHF
TRBJ1-1	NA	TRBV27	TRBD1	TGTGCCAGCAGTTTACGGGGACAGGGGTTGGCTTTCTTT	CASSLRGQGLAFF
TRBJ2-5	NA	TRBV28	TRBD2	TGTGCCAGCACCCTTTTAGCGGGAGGGCCGGGCGAGACCCAGTACTTC	CASTLLAGGPGETQYF
TRBJ1-1	many	TRBV6-1	TRBD1	TGTGCCAGCATTCAGGGGGCCAACACTGAAGCTTTCTTT	CASIQGANTEAFF
TRBJ2-3	many	TRBV4-3	TRBD1	TGCGCCAGCAGCCAAGATCCCCTCCCGGGACAGGGATCGTTCTGCACAGATACGCAGTATTTT	CASSQDPLPGQGSFCTDTQYF
TRBJ2-7	NA	TRBV20-1	TRBD2	TGCAGTGCTAGGGGGATTCTAGCGGGAGCCCTAAACCCCTCATCCTACGAGCAGTACTTC	CSARGILAGALNPSSYEQYF
TRBJ2-1	many	TRBV28	NA	TGTGCCAGCTTATCCCCAGGGAGCAATGAGCAGTTCTTC	CASLSPGSNEQFF
TRBJ2-3	many	TRBV11-1	TRBD1	TGTGCCAGCAGCGCGCCCGGGACAGAACACACAGATACGCAGTATTTT	CASSAPGTEHTDTQYF
TRBJ1-5	many	TRBV30	NA	TGTGCCTGGAGTTTACAGGGCAGTCAGCCCCAGCATTTT	CAWSLQGSQPQHF
TRBJ2-7	many	TRBV20-1	TRBD1	TGCAGTGCTCCGACAGGGGGCGGGTACGAGCAGTACTTC	CSAPTGGGYEQYF
TRBJ2-1	few	TRBV7-2	TRBD2	TGTGCCAGCAGCTTAGCGCATAGCGGGGGGGCTGTACGGGAGCAGTTCTTC	CASSLAHSGGAVREQFF
TRBJ1-2	many	TRBV4-3	NA	TGCGCCAGCAGCCAGCTTACAGGGAGCTATGGCTACACCTTC	CASSQLTGSYGYTF
TRBJ1-2	many	TRBV3-1	NA	TGTGCCAGCAGCCAAGAGGCGACAGCGTCTAACTATGGCTACACCTTC	CASSQEATASNYGYTF
TRBJ2-2	many	TRBV20-1	NA	TGCAGTGCTAGAATGGGTCTGGCGAACACCGGGGAGCTGTTTTTT	CSARMGLANTGELFF
TRBJ2-5	few	TRBV5-1	NA	TGCGCCAGCAGCTCCCTAAATGGGGAAGAAGAGACCCAGTACTTC	CASSSLNGEEETQYF
TRBJ2-2	many	TRBV12-3/TRBV12-4	NA	TGTGCCAGCCATTCCAACGGGGGCGGGGAGCTGTTTTTT	CASHSNGGGELFF
TRBJ2-1	many	TRBV20-1	NA	TGCAGTGCTAGAGTCACATACAATGAGCAGTTCTTC	CSARVTYNEQFF
TRBJ1-6	NA	TRBV5-1	TRBD1	TGCGTCAGCAGCTTAGCAGGGGGTCAAACACCCCTCCACTTT	CVSSLAGGQTPLHF
TRBJ2-1	few	TRBV20-1	NA	TGCAGTGCTAACGAGGAGCAGTTCTTC	CSANEEQFF
TRBJ2-7	few	TRBV6-2/TRBV6-3	NA	TGTGCCAGCAGTTACGAGGGGCTGAGATCCTACGAGCAGTACTTC	CASSYEGLRSYEQYF
TRBJ1-2	few	TRBV27	NA	TGTGCCAGCAGCTTAGTTTCCGGCTATGGCTACACCTTC	CASSLVSGYGYTF
TRBJ2-1	few	TRBV4-3	TRBD2	TGCGCCAGCAGCCAGGAAACTAGCGGGTCCTCATACAATGAGCAGTTCTTC	CASSQETSGSSYNEQFF
TRBJ2-1	NA	TRBV20-1	TRBD2	TGCAGTGCTATCCCGGGACTAGCGGGATTCAATCGCAATGAGCAGTTCTTC	CSAIPGLAGFNRNEQFF
TRBJ1-1	many	TRBV10-2	NA	TGCGCCAGCAGTGGGCCGGAGGACACTGAAGCTTTCTTT	CASSGPEDTEAFF
TRBJ1-5	few	TRBV12-3/TRBV12-4	NA	TGTGCCAGCAGTGTCAGGCGACGTGGCAATCAGCCCCAGCATTTT	CASSVRRRGNQPQHF
TRBJ1-5	many	TRBV30	NA	TGTGCCTGGAGTCGTCGGATAAATCAGCCCCAGCATTTT	CAWSRRINQPQHF
TRBJ2-5	many	TRBV15	TRBD2	TGTGCCACCAGCAGATTAGCGGGAAACGGGGAGACCCAGTACTTC	CATSRLAGNGETQYF
TRBJ2-1	NA	TRBV2	NA	TGTGCCAGCAGACGGGACTTAAACAATGAGCAGTTCTTC	CASRRDLNNEQFF
TRBJ2-2	many	TRBV2	TRBD1	TGTGCCAGCAGTGGGACAGGGAGCGGGGAGCTGTTTTTT	CASSGTGSGELFF
TRBJ2-3	many	TRBV4-3	NA	TGCGCCAGCAGCCAAGATCTCCGGTCTGCAGATACGCAGTATTTT	CASSQDLRSADTQYF